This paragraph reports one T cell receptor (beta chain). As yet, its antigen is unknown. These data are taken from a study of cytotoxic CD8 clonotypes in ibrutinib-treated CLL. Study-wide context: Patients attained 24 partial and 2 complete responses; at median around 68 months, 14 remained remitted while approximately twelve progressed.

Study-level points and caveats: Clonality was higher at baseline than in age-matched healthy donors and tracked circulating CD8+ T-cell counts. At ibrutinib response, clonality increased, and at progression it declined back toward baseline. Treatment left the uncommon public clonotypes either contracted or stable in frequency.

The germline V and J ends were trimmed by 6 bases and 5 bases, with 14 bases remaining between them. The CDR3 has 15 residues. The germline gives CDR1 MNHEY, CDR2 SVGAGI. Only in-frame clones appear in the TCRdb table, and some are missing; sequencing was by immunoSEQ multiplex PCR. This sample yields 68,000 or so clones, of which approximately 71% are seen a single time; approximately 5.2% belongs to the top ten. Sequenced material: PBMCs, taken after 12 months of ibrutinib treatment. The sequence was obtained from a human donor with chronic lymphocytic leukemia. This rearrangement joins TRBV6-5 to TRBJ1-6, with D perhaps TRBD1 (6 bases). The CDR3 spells CASRARGVNNSPLHF. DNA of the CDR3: TGTGCCAGCAGAGCAAGGGGGGTCAATAATTCACCCCTCCACTTT.